The 13 T cell receptor beta chains reported below all come from one sample, sequenced in a study of Graves' ophthalmopathy and Graves' hyperthyroidism. RNA transcripts were the template, and TCR beta CDR3 regions were amplified from them. Scientists carried out first-round RT-PCR using HTBI primers and then a second-round multiplex PCR. MiXCR, run by TCRdb on the multiplex PCR reads, gives a single entry per CDR3 protein. The repertoire holds about 640,000 distinct CDR3 sequences, with approximately 39% as singletons. The specimen was peripheral blood. Receptors were obtained from an adult man with Graves' ophthalmopathy.

A few counts support this clonotype. The chain has TRBV5-1 and TRBJ2-7; D perhaps matches TRBD1 (6 bases). The CDR3 consists of 13 residues. V shed 3 bases and J shed 7 bases, with 14 bases lying between them. CDR1 and CDR2 from the germline V gene are SGHRS and YFSETQ. The CDR3 is CASSSGRGGEQYF. The CDR3, as DNA: TGCGCCAGCAGCTCGGGCAGGGGTGGTGAGCAGTACTTC.

This clonotype was recorded many times. The genes are TRBV12-3 or TRBV12-4 and TRBJ2-7; 10 positions agree with TRBD2. The CDR3 has 15 residues. J was trimmed by 5 bases and V by 1 base; bases with no gene match: 5. The CDR3 sequence: CASSLGLAGVDEQYF. The CDR3 DNA reads as TGTGCCAGCAGTTTAGGGCTAGCGGGAGTTGACGAGCAGTACTTC.

In regard to this clonotype: One junction end disagrees with the germline gene, perhaps due to a read error. V usage is TRBV7-9 and J usage is TRBJ1-1; tentatively, D is TRBD1 (5 bases). Per the germline V gene, CDR1 is SEHNR and CDR2 is FQNEAQ (reference sequence). The CDR3 loop spans 15 amino acids. DNA of the CDR3: TGTGCCAGCAGCTCCGGCAGGGTTGGGCGCACTGAAGCTTCCTTT. Translation gives CASSSGRVGRTEASF. Supplemented by reference TRBV7-9 and TRBJ1-1, the full variable domain reads DTGVSQNPRHKITKRGQNVTFRCDPISEHNRLYWYRQTLGQGPEFLTYFQNEAQLEKSRLLSDRFSAERPKGSFSTLEIQRTEQGDSAMYLCASSSGRVGRTEASFGQGTRLTVV.

The chain combines TRBV5-1 with TRBJ1-4, with a possible D match to TRBD1 (5 bases). Trimming cost V 0 bases and J 10 bases, with 10 bases left between them. This CDR3 region has 13 residues. The germline V gene has CDR1 SGHRS and CDR2 YFSETQ. CDR3 loop: CASSLGWGRKLFF. CDR3 bases: TGCGCCAGCAGCTTGGGCTGGGGCCGAAAACTGTTTTTT.

The chain joins TRBV29-1 to TRBJ2-1; D assignment may be TRBD1 or TRBD2 (6 bases each). The CDR3 sequence is 12 residues long. The V gene's germline CDR1 is SQVTM and CDR2 ANQGSEA. Trimming cost V 7 bases and J 7 bases, with 14 bases left between them. The CDR3 spells CSARGGGNEQFF. CDR3 nucleotide sequence: TGCAGCGCCCGTGGAGGGGGGAATGAGCAGTTCTTC.

This clonotype occurred many times. The rearrangement joins TRBV29-1 to TRBJ2-5; 7 bases fit TRBD2. V was pared by 5 bases and J by 2 bases, with 8 bases of the junction left unmatched. The CDR3 contains 14 residues. Germline V gene lookup returns CDR1 SQVTM and CDR2 ANQGSEA. In DNA, the CDR3 is TGCAGCGTTTTCTCAGCGGGGCCGCAAGAGACCCAGTACTTC. Protein: CSVFSAGPQETQYF.

This clonotype was picked up many times. The J gene is TRBJ2-2, the V gene TRBV9; 11 bases line up with TRBD2. Losses at the gene ends were 2 bases for V and 1 base for J; bases not matched to a gene: 4. The CDR3 length is 17 residues. Germline CDR1 reads SGDLS; CDR2 reads YYNGEE. This CDR3 reads CASSVVTSGVNTGELFF. In DNA form, the CDR3 reads TGTGCCAGCAGCGTCGTGACTAGCGGGGTGAACACCGGGGAGCTGTTTTTT.

For this clonotype: A much larger clone differs from this one at a single base, so this may be a read error. The chain uses TRBV2 and TRBJ1-3; D possibly corresponds to TRBD1 (5 bases). This CDR3 is built from 14 residues. Germline values: CDR1 SNHLY, CDR2 FYNNEI. CDR3 sequence reads: CVSRGVRSGNTIYF. CDR3 nucleotides: TGTGTCAGCAGAGGGGTCAGATCTGGAAACACCATATATTTT.

This clonotype was recorded at least ten times. This rearrangement joins TRBV24-1 to TRBJ2-7; 11 nucleotides match TRBD1. The germline CDR1 and CDR2 sequences are KGHDR and SFDVKD. The J segment lost 6 bases and the V segment lost 3 bases, leaving 3 bases of the junction unmatched. CDR3 length equals 14 residues. The CDR3 is CATSDAGQGAEQYF. CDR3 coding DNA: TGTGCCACCAGTGATGCAGGACAGGGGGCCGAGCAGTACTTC.

This clonotype has only a few counts. The chain couples TRBV2 to TRBJ2-7; 8 positions agree with TRBD2. The DNA matches TRBJ2-1 better at its end, which makes the J call doubtful. This CDR3 has 13 residues. The germline V gene has CDR1 SNHLY and CDR2 FYNNEI. The CDR3 here is CASQREGLNEQFF. The CDR3, as DNA: TGTGCCAGCCAACGGGAGGGCCTCAATGAGCAGTTCTTC.

The V call is TRBV2, the J call TRBJ1-2; D is ambiguous. Germline CDR1 SNHLY, CDR2 FYNNEI. The CDR3 is 13 residues long. V gave up 6 bases and J gave up 6 bases, with 14 bases separating them. CDR3 sequence (DNA): TGTGCCAGCAGGAACGGAGGGAAGCATGGCTACACCTTC. It yields the protein CASRNGGKHGYTF.

This clonotype came up once. This chain connects TRBV29-1 to TRBJ2-2; D gene ambiguous. Germline V gene sequence: CDR1 SQVTM, CDR2 ANQGSEA. Between the trimmed V and J ends, which lost 5 bases and 7 bases, there was a span of 17 bases. CDR3 length equals 14 residues. The CDR3 is CSVRSQDRLGELFF. CDR3 sequence (DNA): TGCAGCGTTCGGAGTCAGGACCGACTCGGGGAGCTGTTTTTT.

In its sample, this clonotype was seen many times. This rearrangement joins TRBV5-1 to TRBJ1-3, with D perhaps matching TRBD1 (6 bases). Trimming left V 1 base short and J 0 bases short, with 14 bases between. CDR1 SGHRS and CDR2 YFSETQ come from the germline V gene. This CDR3 is built from 17 residues. In DNA form, the CDR3 reads TGCGCCAGCAGCTTGCAAGGGGGAGGACTCTCTGGAAACACCATATATTTT. Encoded protein: CASSLQGGGLSGNTIYF.